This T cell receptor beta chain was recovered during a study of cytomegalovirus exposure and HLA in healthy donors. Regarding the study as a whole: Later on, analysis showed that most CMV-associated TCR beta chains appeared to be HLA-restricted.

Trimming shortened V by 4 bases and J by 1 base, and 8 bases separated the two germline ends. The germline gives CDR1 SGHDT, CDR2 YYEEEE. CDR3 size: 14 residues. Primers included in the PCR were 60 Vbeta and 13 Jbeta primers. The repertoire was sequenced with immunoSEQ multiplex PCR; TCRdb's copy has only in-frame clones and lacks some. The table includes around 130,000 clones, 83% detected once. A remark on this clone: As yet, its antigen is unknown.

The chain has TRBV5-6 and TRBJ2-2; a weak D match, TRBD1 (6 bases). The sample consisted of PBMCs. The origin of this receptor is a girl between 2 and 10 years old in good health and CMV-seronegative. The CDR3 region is CASSRTVNTGELFF. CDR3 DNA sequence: TGTGCCAGCAGCAGGACAGTGAACACCGGGGAGCTGTTTTTT.